Detailed here is one T cell receptor beta chain. Its specificity is unknown. The data were taken from a study of cytomegalovirus exposure and HLA in healthy donors. Germline V gene sequence: CDR1 SGHVS, CDR2 FQNEAQ. Trimming took 5 bases from V and 1 from J, leaving 18 bases between them. This CDR3 has 16 amino acids. Study-level results: The study designated 150 or so TCR beta chains cytomegalovirus-associated.

The study ran its PCR with 60 Vbeta and 13 Jbeta primers. Authors' analysis steps: Unique TCR beta chains totaled approximately 83 million in a later count, with roughly 10 million of them shared. The repertoire was sequenced with immunoSEQ multiplex PCR; TCRdb's copy has only in-frame clones and lacks some. D and trimming were read from the DNA, whereas the V and J calls and clone size are those reported in that table. This sample has under 150,000 clones, with less than 90% found just once. The clonotype comes from a middle-aged man in good health and CMV-seronegative. The sequencing input was PBMCs. V and J are TRBV7-8 and TRBJ2-7; tentatively, D is TRBD1 (6 bases). CDR3 coding DNA: TGTGCCAGCAGCCCCCCCGTGGGGGCAGGGTCCTACGAGCAGTACTTC. This translates into CASSPPVGAGSYEQYF.